The text below deals with one TCR beta chain. The antigen remains undetermined. Constant-segment-primed 5'RACE gave TCR alpha and TCR beta cDNA libraries with sample barcodes and UMIs. MiXCR was run by TCRdb on the 5' RACE reads, yielding one entry per CDR3 protein. The table records roughly 500,000 distinct CDR3 sequences, about a fifth of them present only once. This sample was included in a study of T-cell memory formation after mild COVID-19. Study context: Among the donors, TCR clusters were largely specific to each donor. General observations from the study: Pre-infection memory showed some responding clones, and this suggested that cross-reactive memory joined.

Sequenced sample: PBMCs or a T cell subset sorted from them (not recorded which). The source of this sequence is an adult woman who had mild COVID-19 (a few samples of this study predate the infection). Cell type and time point are not known.

CDR3 amino acids: CASSLRLPTSGRAYEQYF. The CDR3 nucleotides are TGCGCCAGCAGCTTGCGTCTACCGACTAGCGGGAGGGCCTACGAGCAGTACTTC. The chain links TRBV5-1 to TRBJ2-7; 14 bases map to TRBD2. Germline trimming cut 1 base from V and 2 bases from J; bases unmatched to any gene: 8. This CDR3 has 18 amino acids. From germline, CDR1 is SGHRS and CDR2 YFSETQ.